This T cell receptor (beta chain) comes out of a study of T cells in Graves' hyperthyroidism and ophthalmopathy. Study context: Peripheral blood was secured at the point of initial diagnosis, before any treatment. Overall study findings and caveats: Appearing also in blood were most of the thyroid clonotypes expanded above 0.001.

TCR beta CDR3 sequences were amplified from RNA transcripts. The HTBI primer set served for first-round RT-PCR of the TCR CDR3. TCRdb re-called the multiplex PCR reads with MiXCR, one entry per CDR3 protein. Counted here are 200,000 to 250,000 distinct CDR3 sequences, roughly 15% occurring once; the ten biggest clones make up approximately 30%. The ends were cut back, 4 bases at V and 4 bases at J, with 16 bases in the middle. Germline V gene sequence: CDR1 LNHDA, CDR2 SQIVND (reference sequence). This CDR3 comprises 15 residues. About this clonotype: Its specificity is not known.

Clinical symptoms, serum thyroxine and TRAb, thyroid ultrasound and orbital computed tomography together formed the diagnostic basis. The specimen sequenced was blood. The chain employs TRBV19 and TRBJ1-2, with D maybe TRBD1 (6 bases). The source is a woman aged 18-29 years with Graves' ophthalmopathy. CDR3 region: CASSNTGLHIYGYTF. The CDR3 DNA follows: TGTGCCAGTAGTAATACAGGGCTTCATATCTATGGCTACACCTTC. Looking up the rest from reference TRBV19 and TRBJ1-2 gives the full variable domain: DGGITQSPKYLFRKEGQNVTLSCEQNLNHDAMYWYRQDPGQGLRLIYYSQIVNDFQKGDIAEGYSVSREKKESFPLTVTSAQKNPTAFYLCASSNTGLHIYGYTFGSGTRLTVV.